The rows below give T cell receptor beta chains drawn from one sample of a study of breast tumors, draining lymph nodes, adjacent tissues. TCRdb processed the multiplex PCR reads anew with MiXCR; each CDR3 protein has one entry. Of under 150,000 distinct CDR3 sequences listed, 21% are singletons. The sample was axillary lymph node tissue. These receptors all stem from a female donor with breast cancer. Some clones in this sample may be carry-over from other donors' samples. The CDR3 runs from the conserved cysteine through the conserved F or W. Fields, in order: CDR3 length, D gene, V gene, J gene, clone size, CDR3 DNA, CDR3 protein. The D gene is left open where the match is weak. Rows give clone size only sometimes, using once, few, many, or a class for an expanded clone.

16	.	TRBV11-1	TRBJ2-3	many	TGTGCCAGCAGCCCCTGGACCCTTCCTACTACAGATACGCAGTATTTT	CASSPWTLPTTDTQYF
15	TRBD2	TRBV10-3	TRBJ2-2	many	TGTGCCATCACAGCGGGGGGAGGTTTGAGCGGGGAGCTGTTTTTT	CAITAGGGLSGELFF
14	.	TRBV10-2	TRBJ2-7	many	TGCGCCAGCAGTCCCCAGGGGTTTTCCTACGAGCAGTACTTC	CASSPQGFSYEQYF
18	TRBD2	TRBV5-6	TRBJ2-3	few	TGTGCCAGCAGCTTGCTCGGGGAGGGAAGGACTAGCACAGATACGCAGTATTTT	CASSLLGEGRTSTDTQYF
15	.	TRBV3-1	TRBJ2-5	many	TGTGCCAGCAGCCAAACCCAGGAGGCCCGGTTGAACCAGTACTTC	CASSQTQEARLNQYF
15	.	TRBV7-9	TRBJ2-7	many	TGTGCCAGCAGCTTGCGAGGGGGTTCCCCCTACGAGCAGTACTTC	CASSLRGGSPYEQYF
16	.	TRBV6-5	TRBJ2-7	many	TGTGCCAGCACAAAGGGGGTGGGCGGAGGCTCCTACGAGCAGTACTTC	CASTKGVGGGSYEQYF
16	.	TRBV28	TRBJ1-6	.	TGTGCCAGCGGGTATCGGGTAACAGAGGATAATTCACCCCTCCACTTT	CASGYRVTEDNSPLHF
16	.	TRBV7-8	TRBJ2-7	many	TGTGCCAGCAGCACTAAGGGGCCAACCGGGAACCACGAGCAGTACTTC	CASSTKGPTGNHEQYF
16	.	TRBV24-1	TRBJ2-4	few	TGTGCCACCAGTGATTCCGCCAGGGGGGGTTCTAACATTCAGTACTTC	CATSDSARGGSNIQYF
18	.	TRBV2	TRBJ2-7	.	TGTGCCAGCAAAGATGGGGTCGACGCCTTAAGGAGCGAGTACGAGCAGTACTTC	CASKDGVDALRSEYEQYF
12	.	TRBV28	TRBJ2-1	few	TGTGCCAGCACATGGACGAACAATGAGCAGTTCTTC	CASTWTNNEQFF
15	.	TRBV19	TRBJ2-5	many	TGTGCCAGTAGTATCCGACACCGGGGGCAAGAGACCCAGTACTTC	CASSIRHRGQETQYF
15	TRBD1	TRBV5-5	TRBJ2-3	many	TGTGCCAGCAGCAAAGGACAGGAAGGCACAGATACGCAGTATTTT	CASSKGQEGTDTQYF
12	TRBD2	TRBV10-2	TRBJ2-7	many	TGCGCCAGCCACGAGGGAGGGGCCGAGCAGTACTTC	CASHEGGAEQYF
16	TRBD2	TRBV27	TRBJ2-2	few	TGTGCCAGCAGTCTCCATCGACTAGCGGATAGCGGGGAGCTGTTTTTT	CASSLHRLADSGELFF